This TCR beta chain was identified during a study of T cell responses to AZD1222 COVID-19 vaccine listed by TCRdb under 2021. Context from the whole study: A total of about 240 trial participants underwent TCR sequencing, of whom around 200 received two doses of AZD1222 and some 25 received two doses of the MenACWY control vaccine. Trial participants were enrolled by age into 18-55, 56-69 and 70-plus year subgroups, with around 150, 28 and 57 TCR-sequenced participants respectively. Study-wide conclusions, independent of this receptor: Participants were mostly white British and included more females than males, and it was suggested by the authors that clonal diversity may have been underestimated. Reportedly, close to half of the unique spike-specific TCRs recognized epitopes lying outside the regions that are mutated in the B.1.351 and B.1.1.7 variants. In the small 56-69-year group, the increase in depth fell short of significance, most likely because of low power. Conclusions about previously exposed vaccinees were limited because only 5 or 6 AZD1222 recipients were SARS-CoV-2 seropositive at baseline. A significant rise in spike-specific TCR breadth and depth was observed after two AZD1222 doses relative to day 0 and relative to MenACWY recipients. The vaccine-associated CD4 TCRs covered the entire spike protein, and the dominant responses fell in regions 160-218 and 743-854. No day 14 peak-response samples were available, so repertoires were characterized only after the peak T cell response.

The CDR3 has 13 amino acids, counting the end cysteine and phenylalanine. The kept DNA is CDR3 alone, 39 bases in frame from the first base. The germline V gene provides CDR1 MGHRA and CDR2 YSYEKL. V and J are truncated by 3 bases and 7 bases respectively, leaving an intervening sequence of 13 bases. The CDR3 regions of human TCRbeta chains were analyzed by immunosequencing. In the original analysis: TCRs in the repertoires were compared against a reference library of SARS-CoV-2-specific TCRs that had been generated with the MIRA antigen-specificity platform. Breadth meant the fraction of unique TCRs that were SARS-CoV-2-associated, whereas depth meant the fraction of total T cells that were SARS-CoV-2-associated. Using the MIRA data, each spike-specific TCR was assigned both to the spike region to which the TCR was reactive and to a CD4 or CD8 class. Log10-transformed breadth and depth values were compared by one-way ANOVA with Sidak's multiple comparisons tests. TCRdb took this table from immuneACCESS and kept in-frame rearrangements with V and J called. Such tables lack part of the clones; where checked against another copy, unresolved V genes explain under half of the gap, and the rest is unexplained. The D gene and trimming were derived from the DNA, and the V and J assignments and clone size from that table. The sample table contains fewer than 120,000 clones; only one count was recorded for less than 95% of them. About 3.1% of the sample belongs to the ten largest clones.

Reading the label with the study, this specimen's time point is: about 28 days (+/-7) after the second vaccine dose. AZD1222 recipients whose second dose came at about 4 weeks and those whose second dose came at about 12 weeks were combined into one group, since spike-specific TCR depth and breadth did not differ between the two schedules. Vaccinee samples came from UK trials COV001 and COV002, including a single-blind randomized controlled phase 2/3 trial of AZD1222 (ChAdOx1 nCoV-19) in healthy adults. For TCRbeta chain sequencing, PBMC samples were collected from trial participants at day 0 and at day 28 after the second dose. Regarding this clone: The antigen it binds to is not known. Qualities for individual bases were not recorded, and no much larger clone is one base off.

This clonotype was obtained from an adult who received the AZD1222 COVID-19 vaccine. The rearrangement joined TRBV4-1 to TRBJ2-7; a tentative D call is TRBD2 (7 bases match). The sequencing here drew on peripheral blood, taken 28 days after the second AZD1222 dose. In nucleotide form, the sequence is TGCGCCAGCAGCCACGGGGGGCAGGTTGAGCAGTACTTC. This translates into CASSHGGQVEQYF.